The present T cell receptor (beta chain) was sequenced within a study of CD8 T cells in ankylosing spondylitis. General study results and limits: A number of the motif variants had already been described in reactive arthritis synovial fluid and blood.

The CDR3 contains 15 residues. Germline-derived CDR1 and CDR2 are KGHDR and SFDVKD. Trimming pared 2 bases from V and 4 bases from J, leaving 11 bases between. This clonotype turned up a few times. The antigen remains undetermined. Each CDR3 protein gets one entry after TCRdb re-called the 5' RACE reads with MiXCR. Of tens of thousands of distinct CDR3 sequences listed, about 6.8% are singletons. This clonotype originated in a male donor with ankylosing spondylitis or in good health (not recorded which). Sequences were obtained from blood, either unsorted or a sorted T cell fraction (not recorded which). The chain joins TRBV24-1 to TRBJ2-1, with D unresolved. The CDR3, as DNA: TGTGCCACCAGTGATTCTCCCGTCGGTTACAATGAGCAGTTCTTC. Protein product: CATSDSPVGYNEQFF.